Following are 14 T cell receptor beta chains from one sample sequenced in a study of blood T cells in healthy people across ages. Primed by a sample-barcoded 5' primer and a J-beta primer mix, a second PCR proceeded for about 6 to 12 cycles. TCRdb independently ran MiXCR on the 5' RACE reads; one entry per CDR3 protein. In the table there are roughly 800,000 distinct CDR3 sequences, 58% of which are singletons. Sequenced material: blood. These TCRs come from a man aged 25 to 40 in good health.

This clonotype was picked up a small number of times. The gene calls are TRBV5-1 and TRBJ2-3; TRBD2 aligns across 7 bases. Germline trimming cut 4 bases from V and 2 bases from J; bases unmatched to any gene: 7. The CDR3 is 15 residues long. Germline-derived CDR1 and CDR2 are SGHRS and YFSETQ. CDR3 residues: CASSLQAGTTDTQYF. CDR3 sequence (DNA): TGCGCCAGCAGCCTTCAAGCGGGAACCACAGATACGCAGTATTTT. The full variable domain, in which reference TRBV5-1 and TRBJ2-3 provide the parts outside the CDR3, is KAGVTQTPRYLIKTRGQQVTLSCSPISGHRSVSWYQQTPGQGLQFLFEYFSETQRNKGNFPGRFSGRQFSNSRSEMNVSTLELGDSALYLCASSLQAGTTDTQYFGPGTRLTVL.

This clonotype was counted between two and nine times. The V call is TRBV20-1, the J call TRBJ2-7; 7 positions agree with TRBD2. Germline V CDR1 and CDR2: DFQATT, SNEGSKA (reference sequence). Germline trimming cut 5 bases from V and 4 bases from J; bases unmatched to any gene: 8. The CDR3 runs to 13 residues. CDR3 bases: TGCAGTGCTGCAACCGGGACTACTTACGAGCAGTACTTC. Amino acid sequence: CSAATGTTYEQYF.

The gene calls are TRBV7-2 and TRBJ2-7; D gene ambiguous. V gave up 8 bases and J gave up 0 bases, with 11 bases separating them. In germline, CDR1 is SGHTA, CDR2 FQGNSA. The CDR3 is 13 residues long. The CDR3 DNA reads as TGTGCCAGCGTCTCATTCGGCTCCTACGAGCAGTACTTC. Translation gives CASVSFGSYEQYF.

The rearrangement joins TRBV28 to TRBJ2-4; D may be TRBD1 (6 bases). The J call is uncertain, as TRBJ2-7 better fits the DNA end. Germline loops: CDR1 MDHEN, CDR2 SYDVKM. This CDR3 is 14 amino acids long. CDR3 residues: CASSPADSIYEQYF. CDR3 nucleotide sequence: TGTGCCAGCAGCCCCGCGGACAGCATTTACGAGCAGTACTTC.

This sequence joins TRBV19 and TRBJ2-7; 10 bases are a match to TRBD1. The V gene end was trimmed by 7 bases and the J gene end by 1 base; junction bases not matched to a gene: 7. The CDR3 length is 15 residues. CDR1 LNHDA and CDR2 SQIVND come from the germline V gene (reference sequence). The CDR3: CASKSVGQGSYEQYF. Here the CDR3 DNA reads TGTGCCAGTAAGTCCGTGGGACAGGGGTCCTACGAGCAGTACTTC.

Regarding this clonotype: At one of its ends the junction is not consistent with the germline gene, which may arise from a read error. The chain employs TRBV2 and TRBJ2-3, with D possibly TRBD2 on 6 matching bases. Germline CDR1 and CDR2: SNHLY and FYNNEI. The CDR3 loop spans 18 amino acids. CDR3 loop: CASTAGAGRTPSTDTQYF. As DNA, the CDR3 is TGTGCCAGCACCGCGGGTGCGGGGCGCACACCCAGCACGGATACGCAGTATTTT. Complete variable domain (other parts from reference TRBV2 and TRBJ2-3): EPEVTQTPSHQVTQMGQEVILRCVPISNHLYFYWYRQILGQKVEFLVSFYNNEISEKSEIFDDQFSVERPDGSNFTLKIRSTKLEDSAMYFCASTAGAGRTPSTDTQYFGPGTRLTVL.

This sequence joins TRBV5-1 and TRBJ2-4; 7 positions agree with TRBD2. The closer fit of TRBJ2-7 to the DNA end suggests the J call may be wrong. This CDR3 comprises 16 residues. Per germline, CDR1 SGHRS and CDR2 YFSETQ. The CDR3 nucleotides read TGCGCCAGCAGCCCTGGCGGCGGGAGAATGGCCTACGAGCAGTACTTC. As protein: CASSPGGGRMAYEQYF.

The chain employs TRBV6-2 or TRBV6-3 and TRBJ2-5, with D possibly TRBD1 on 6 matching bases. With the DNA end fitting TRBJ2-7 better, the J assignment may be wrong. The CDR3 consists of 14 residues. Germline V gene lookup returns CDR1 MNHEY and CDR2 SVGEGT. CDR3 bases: TGTGCCAGCAGTTTGGACAGCCAAGCCTACGAGCAGTACTTC. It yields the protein CASSLDSQAYEQYF.

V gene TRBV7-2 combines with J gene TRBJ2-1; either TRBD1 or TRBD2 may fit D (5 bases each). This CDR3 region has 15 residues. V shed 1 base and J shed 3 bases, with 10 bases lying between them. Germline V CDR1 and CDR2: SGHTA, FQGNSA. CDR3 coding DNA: TGTGCCAGCAGCTTAGGAGGGGAGCGCTACAATGAGCAGTTCTTC. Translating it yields CASSLGGERYNEQFF.

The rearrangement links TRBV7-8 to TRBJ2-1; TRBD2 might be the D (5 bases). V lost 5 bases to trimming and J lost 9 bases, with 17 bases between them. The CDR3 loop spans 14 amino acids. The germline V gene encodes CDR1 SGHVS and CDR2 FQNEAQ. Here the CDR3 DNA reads TGTGCCAGCAGCGGAATCCAGCGGACCGGTGAGCAGTTCTTC. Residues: CASSGIQRTGEQFF.

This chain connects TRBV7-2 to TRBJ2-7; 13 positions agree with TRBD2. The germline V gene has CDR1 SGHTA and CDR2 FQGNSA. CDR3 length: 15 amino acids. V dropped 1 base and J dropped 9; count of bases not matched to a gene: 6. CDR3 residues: CASSLGLAGGWGQYF. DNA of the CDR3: TGTGCCAGCAGCTTAGGACTAGCGGGGGGCTGGGGGCAGTACTTC.

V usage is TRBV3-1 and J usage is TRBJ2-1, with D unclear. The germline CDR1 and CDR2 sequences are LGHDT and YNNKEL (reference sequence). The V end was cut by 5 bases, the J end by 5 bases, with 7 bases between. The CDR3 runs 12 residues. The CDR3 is CASSEGNNEQFF. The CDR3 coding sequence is TGTGCCAGCAGCGAAGGGAACAATGAGCAGTTCTTC.

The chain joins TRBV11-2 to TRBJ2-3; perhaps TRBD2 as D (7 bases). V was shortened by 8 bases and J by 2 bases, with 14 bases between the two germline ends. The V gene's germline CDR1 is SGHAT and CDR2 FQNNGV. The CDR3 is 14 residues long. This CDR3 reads CASALGGHTDTQYF. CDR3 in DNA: TGTGCCAGCGCACTCGGGGGGCACACAGATACGCAGTATTTT.

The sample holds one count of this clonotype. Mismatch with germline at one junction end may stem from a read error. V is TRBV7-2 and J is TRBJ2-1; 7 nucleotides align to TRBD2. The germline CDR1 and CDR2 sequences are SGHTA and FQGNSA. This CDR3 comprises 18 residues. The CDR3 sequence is CASSIRTSGGPPYNEQLF. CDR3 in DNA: TGTGCCAGCAGCATACGGACTAGTGGGGGACCTCCCTACAATGAGCAGTTATTC.